What follows are 18 T cell receptor beta chains derived from one specimen sequenced in a study of OX40 agonist ivuxolimab in advanced cancers. The table came from immunoSEQ multiplex PCR; TCRdb's copy has only in-frame clones and leaves some out. The top ten clones hold around 1.6% of a sample with roughly 93,000 clones, roughly nine tenths of them seen once. The source material was CD4+ or CD8+ T cells sorted from blood, sampled in a trial of the OX40 agonist ivuxolimab. All receptors come from an adult with an advanced solid tumor such as melanoma, head and neck, liver or kidney cancer.

J is TRBJ2-2 and V is TRBV28, with D uncertain. This CDR3 is 12 amino acids long. Germline V gene lookup returns CDR1 MDHEN and CDR2 SYDVKM. Trimming cost V 3 bases and J 8 bases, with 7 bases left between them. The DNA of the CDR3 is TGTGCCAGCAGTTTGGCGGCGGGGGAGCTGTTTTTT. Translating it yields CASSLAAGELFF.

The sample holds a few counts of this clone. V and J are TRBV19 and TRBJ1-2; D ambiguous. The CDR3 runs 12 residues. The germline CDR1 and CDR2 sequences are LNHDA and SQIVND (reference sequence). Trimming took off 1 base at V and 8 bases at J, with 8 bases between the two ends. The CDR3 nucleotides read TGTGCCAGTAGTATAGGCGATGGCGGCTACACCTTC. As protein: CASSIGDGGYTF.

V usage is TRBV28 and J usage is TRBJ2-7; TRBD1 matches 11 bases. V dropped 2 bases and J dropped 5; count of bases not matched to a gene: 5. There are 15 residues in the CDR3. Germline V gives CDR1 MDHEN, CDR2 SYDVKM. CDR3 residues: CASSLGGQGVHEQYF. The CDR3 coding sequence is TGTGCCAGCAGTTTAGGGGGACAGGGGGTACACGAGCAGTACTTC.

The chain combines TRBV28 with TRBJ1-4; 7 bases align to TRBD1. The germline V gene encodes CDR1 MDHEN and CDR2 SYDVKM. J was trimmed by 6 bases and V by 3 bases; bases with no gene match: 7. The CDR3 covers 15 residues. CDR3 coding DNA: TGTGCCAGCAGTTTGTATGGGACAGCGTATGAAAAACTGTTTTTT. Its translation: CASSLYGTAYEKLFF.

The V and J genes are TRBV4-1 and TRBJ2-2; the match to TRBD1 covers 9 bases. Germline values: CDR1 MGHRA, CDR2 YSYEKL. After removal of 1 base from V and 5 bases from J, the junction contained 5 bases not matched to a gene. This CDR3 has 16 residues. In DNA, the CDR3 is TGCGCCAGCAGCCAAGCTACAGGGGGCGGAACCGGGGAGCTGTTTTTT. This sequence encodes CASSQATGGGTGELFF.

This clone was counted between two and nine times. This chain connects TRBV30 to TRBJ1-1, with unresolved D. Germline assignment: CDR1 GTSNPN and CDR2 SVGIG (reference sequence). The CDR3 contains 13 residues. V shed 6 bases and J shed 6 bases, with 17 bases lying between them. CDR3 residues: CACQGGVRAEAFF. In nucleotides, the CDR3 is TGTGCCTGTCAAGGCGGGGTTCGGGCTGAAGCTTTCTTT.

This clone was detected only a few times. Other DNA sequences in the same sample also yield this CDR3. This chain links TRBV10-3 with TRBJ1-1, with D possibly TRBD1 on 5 matching bases. Germline CDR1 reads ENHRY; CDR2 reads SYGVKD. The V and J ends lost 8 bases and 0 bases respectively, with 10 bases between them. The CDR3 has 13 amino acids. CDR3 sequence (DNA): TGTGCCATCTCTGAAGGGGTGAACACTGAAGCTTTCTTT. Translated: CAISEGVNTEAFF.

The count of this clone is one. The chain couples TRBV9 to TRBJ1-4, with 12 bases matching TRBD1. The CDR3 is 16 residues long. The V gene's germline CDR1 is SGDLS and CDR2 YYNGEE. With V trimmed by 4 bases and J by 7 bases, 8 bases remained unmatched. CDR3 DNA sequence: TGTGCCAGCAGCCCAGGGACAGGGGGCCCGGGTGAAAAACTGTTTTTT. The encoded protein is CASSPGTGGPGEKLFF.

This sequence joins TRBV5-1 and TRBJ2-3, with TRBD1 matching 8 bases. The junction had 2 bases not matched to a gene; V was cut back by 5 bases and J by 0 bases. Germline CDR1 and CDR2: SGHRS and YFSETQ. The CDR3 length is 14 residues. CDR3 region: CASRGQDSTDTQYF. The CDR3 DNA follows: TGCGCCAGCAGGGGACAGGATAGCACAGATACGCAGTATTTT.

The chain carries TRBV5-1 and TRBJ2-3, with D possibly being TRBD2 (5 bases). CDR1 is SGHRS and CDR2 is YFSETQ in the germline V gene. V lost 0 bases, J lost 1 base, and 9 bases lay in between. This CDR3 spans 15 amino acids. CDR3 region: CASSLDGRGTDTQYF. CDR3 sequence (DNA): TGCGCCAGCAGCTTGGACGGGCGGGGCACAGATACGCAGTATTTT. Based on the CDR3 plus reference TRBV5-1 and TRBJ2-3, the full variable domain is KAGVTQTPRYLIKTRGQQVTLSCSPISGHRSVSWYQQTPGQGLQFLFEYFSETQRNKGNFPGRFSGRQFSNSRSEMNVSTLELGDSALYLCASSLDGRGTDTQYFGPGTRLTVL.

The chain joins TRBV28 to TRBJ1-1; D not certain. CDR3 length: 15 amino acids. Germline V CDR1 and CDR2: MDHEN, SYDVKM. Trimming shortened V by 6 bases and J by 0 bases, and 14 bases separated the two germline ends. CDR3 loop: CASRKTILMNTEAFF. The CDR3, as DNA: TGTGCCAGCAGAAAAACCATCCTCATGAACACTGAAGCTTTCTTT.

V gene TRBV7-6 combines with J gene TRBJ2-7; D remains unclear. The germline V gene has CDR1 SGHVS and CDR2 FNYEAQ. The CDR3 spans 13 residues. V lost 1 base, J lost 2 bases, and 6 bases lay in between. This CDR3 reads CASSLEDAYEQYF. The CDR3, as DNA: TGTGCCAGCAGCTTAGAGGACGCCTACGAGCAGTACTTC. Using reference TRBV7-6 and TRBJ2-7 for the parts outside the CDR3, the full variable domain is GAGVSQSPRYKVTKRGQDVALRCDPISGHVSLYWYRQALGQGPEFLTYFNYEAQQDKSGLPNDRFSAERPEGSISTLTIQRTEQRDSAMYRCASSLEDAYEQYFGPGTRLTVT.

The rearrangement joins TRBV5-4 to TRBJ2-5; D may be TRBD1 (6 bases). Trimming removed 4 bases at V and 11 bases at J, with 18 bases between. CDR3 length equals 13 residues. The germline V gene encodes CDR1 SGHNT and CDR2 YYREEE (reference sequence). The DNA of the CDR3 is TGTGCCAGCAGCCGGTACAGGGATCCTGGGCAGTACTTC. This encodes CASSRYRDPGQYF. The entire variable domain, with the rest obtained from reference TRBV5-4 and TRBJ2-5, is as follows: ETGVTQSPTHLIKTRGQQVTLRCSSQSGHNTVSWYQQALGQGPQFIFQYYREEENGRGNFPPRFSGLQFPNYSSELNVNALELDDSALYLCASSRYRDPGQYFGPGTRLLVL.

The chain is built from TRBV4-3 and TRBJ1-3, with D maybe TRBD1 (5 bases). Trimming pared 0 bases from V and 4 bases from J, leaving 16 bases between. The CDR3 is made up of 17 amino acids. The germline V gene has CDR1 LGHNA and CDR2 YSLEER. The CDR3, as DNA: TGCGCCAGCAGCCAAGAGGAGTCGTGGGGGTTAGGAAACACCATATATTTT. Translation gives CASSQEESWGLGNTIYF.

The V and J genes are TRBV6-1 and TRBJ2-7, with D possibly being TRBD2 (6 bases). Trimming stripped 6 bases from V and 2 bases from J, with 11 bases between. CDR1 and CDR2 from the germline V gene are MNHNS and SASEGT. The CDR3 loop spans 13 amino acids. The CDR3 DNA sequence: TGTGCCAGCAGGGGGGGACTGACCTACGAGCAGTACTTC. Encoded protein: CASRGGLTYEQYF.

The chain couples TRBV19 to TRBJ1-1, with 11 positions matching TRBD1. The trim removed 8 bases at V and 6 bases at J, leaving 8 bases unmatched. This CDR3 spans 14 amino acids. Germline V gene sequence: CDR1 LNHDA, CDR2 SQIVND (reference sequence). The CDR3 loop is CASVRTGGSAEAFF. The CDR3 DNA reads as TGTGCCAGTGTCCGGACAGGGGGCAGCGCTGAAGCTTTCTTT.

V gene TRBV7-9 combines with J gene TRBJ1-1; TRBD1 agrees at 8 bases. Germline V CDR1 and CDR2: SEHNR, FQNEAQ (reference sequence). Unmatched junction bases numbered 3, after V lost 4 bases and J lost 2 bases. The CDR3 extends over 14 amino acids. The CDR3 DNA follows: TGTGCCAGCAGCTCGGGGACAGGAAACACTGAAGCTTTCTTT. Its protein is CASSSGTGNTEAFF.

The chain joins TRBV7-3 to TRBJ2-7; D is undetermined. This CDR3 region has 13 residues. From germline, CDR1 is SGHTA and CDR2 FQGTGA. The V gene lost 3 bases and the J gene lost 5 bases, with 11 bases spanning the gap. DNA for the CDR3: TGTGCCAGCAGCTTTGAGGTAATTGACGAGCAGTACTTC. Translation gives CASSFEVIDEQYF.